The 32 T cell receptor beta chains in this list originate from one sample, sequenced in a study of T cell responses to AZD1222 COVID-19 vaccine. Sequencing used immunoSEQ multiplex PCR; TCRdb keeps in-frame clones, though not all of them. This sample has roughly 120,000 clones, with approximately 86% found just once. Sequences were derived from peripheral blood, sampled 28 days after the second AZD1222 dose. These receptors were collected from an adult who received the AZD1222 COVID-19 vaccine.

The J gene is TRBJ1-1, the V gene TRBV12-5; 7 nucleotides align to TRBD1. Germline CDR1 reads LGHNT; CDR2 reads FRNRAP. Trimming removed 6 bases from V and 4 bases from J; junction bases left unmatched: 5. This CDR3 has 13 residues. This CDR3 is CASGEDRSTEAFF. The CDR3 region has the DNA TGTGCTAGTGGCGAGGACAGGAGCACTGAAGCTTTCTTT. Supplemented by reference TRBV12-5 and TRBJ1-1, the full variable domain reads DARVTQTPRHKVTEMGQEVTMRCQPILGHNTVFWYRQTMMQGLELLAYFRNRAPLDDSGMPKDRFSAEMPDATLATLKIQPSEPRDSAVYFCASGEDRSTEAFFGQGTRLTVV.

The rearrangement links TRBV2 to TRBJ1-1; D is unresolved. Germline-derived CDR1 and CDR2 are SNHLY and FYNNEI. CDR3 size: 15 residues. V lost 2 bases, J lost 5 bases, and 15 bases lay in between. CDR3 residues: CASSESSLSQTEAFF. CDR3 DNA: TGTGCCAGCAGTGAATCATCTCTTAGCCAGACTGAAGCTTTCTTT.

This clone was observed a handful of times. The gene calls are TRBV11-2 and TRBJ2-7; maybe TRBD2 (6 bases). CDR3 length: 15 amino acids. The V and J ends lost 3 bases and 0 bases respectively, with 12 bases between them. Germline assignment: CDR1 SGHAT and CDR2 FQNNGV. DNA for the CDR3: TGTGCCAGCAGCTTTCTAGCGCCGTTCTCCTACGAGCAGTACTTC. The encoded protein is CASSFLAPFSYEQYF.

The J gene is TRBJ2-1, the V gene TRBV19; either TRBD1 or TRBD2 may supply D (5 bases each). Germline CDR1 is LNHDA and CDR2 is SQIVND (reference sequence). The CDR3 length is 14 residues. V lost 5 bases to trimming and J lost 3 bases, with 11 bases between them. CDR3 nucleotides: TGTGCCAGTAGTCCGGGACGGAGCTACAATGAGCAGTTCTTC. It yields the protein CASSPGRSYNEQFF.

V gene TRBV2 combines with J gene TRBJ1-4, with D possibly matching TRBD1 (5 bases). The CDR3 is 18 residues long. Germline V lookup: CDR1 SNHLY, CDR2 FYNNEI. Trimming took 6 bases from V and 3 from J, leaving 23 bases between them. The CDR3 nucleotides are TGTGCCAGCAGGGAAACCTGGGGGATGAGGGTGTCTAATGAAAAACTGTTTTTT. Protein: CASRETWGMRVSNEKLFF.

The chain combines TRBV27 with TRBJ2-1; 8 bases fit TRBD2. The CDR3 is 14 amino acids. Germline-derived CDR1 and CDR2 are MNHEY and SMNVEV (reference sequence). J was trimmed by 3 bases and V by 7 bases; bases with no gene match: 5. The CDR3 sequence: CASTQAGVYNEQFF. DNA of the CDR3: TGTGCCAGCACACAAGCGGGAGTCTACAATGAGCAGTTCTTC.

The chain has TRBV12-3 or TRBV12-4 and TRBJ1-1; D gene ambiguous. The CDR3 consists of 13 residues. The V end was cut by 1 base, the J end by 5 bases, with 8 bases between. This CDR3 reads CASSLVRRTEAFF. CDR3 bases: TGTGCCAGCAGTTTAGTCCGCCGGACTGAAGCTTTCTTT.

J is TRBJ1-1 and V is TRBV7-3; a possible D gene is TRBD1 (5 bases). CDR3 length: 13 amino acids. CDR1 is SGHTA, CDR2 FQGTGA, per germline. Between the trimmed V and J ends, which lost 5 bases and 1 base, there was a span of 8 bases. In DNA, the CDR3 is TGTGCCAGCAGCGATGACAGGAACACTGAAGCTTTCTTT. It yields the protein CASSDDRNTEAFF. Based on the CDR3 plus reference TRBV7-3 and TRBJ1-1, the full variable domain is GAGVSQTPSNKVTEKGKYVELRCDPISGHTALYWYRQSLGQGPEFLIYFQGTGAADDSGLPNDRFFAVRPEGSVSTLKIQRTERGDSAVYLCASSDDRNTEAFFGQGTRLTVV.

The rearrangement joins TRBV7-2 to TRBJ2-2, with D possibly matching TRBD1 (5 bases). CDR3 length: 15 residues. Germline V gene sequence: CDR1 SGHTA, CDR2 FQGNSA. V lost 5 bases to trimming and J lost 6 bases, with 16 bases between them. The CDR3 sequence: CASSPGPQAAGELFF. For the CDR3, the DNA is TGTGCCAGCAGCCCAGGGCCGCAGGCCGCCGGGGAGCTGTTTTTT.

The CDR3, as DNA: TGTGCCACCAGCAGAGATGGCCGGGCTGAAGCTTTCTTT. This gives the protein CATSRDGRAEAFF. The V and J genes are TRBV15 and TRBJ1-1; D is uncertain. Germline loops: CDR1 LNHNV, CDR2 YYDKDF (reference sequence). This CDR3 region has 13 residues. With 0 bases removed from V and 6 bases from J, the gap between germline ends came to 8 bases.

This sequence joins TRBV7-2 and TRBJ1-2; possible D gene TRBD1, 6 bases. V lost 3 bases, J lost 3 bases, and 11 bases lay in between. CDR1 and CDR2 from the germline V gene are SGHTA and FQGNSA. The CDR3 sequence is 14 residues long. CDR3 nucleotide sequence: TGTGCCAGCAGCTTCGGATCAGGGGACTATGGCTACACCTTC. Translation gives CASSFGSGDYGYTF. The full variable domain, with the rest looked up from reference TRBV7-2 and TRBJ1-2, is GAGVSQSPSNKVTEKGKDVELRCDPISGHTALYWYRQSLGQGLEFLIYFQGNSAPDKSGLPSDRFSAERTGGSVSTLTIQRTQQEDSAVYLCASSFGSGDYGYTFGSGTRLTVV.

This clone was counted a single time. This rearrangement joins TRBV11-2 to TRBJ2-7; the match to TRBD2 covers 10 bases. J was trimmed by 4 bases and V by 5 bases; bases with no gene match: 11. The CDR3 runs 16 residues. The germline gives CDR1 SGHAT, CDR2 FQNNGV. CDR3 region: CASSRLAGGGSYEQYF. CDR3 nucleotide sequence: TGTGCCAGCAGCCGACTAGCGGGTGGCGGGTCGTACGAGCAGTACTTC.

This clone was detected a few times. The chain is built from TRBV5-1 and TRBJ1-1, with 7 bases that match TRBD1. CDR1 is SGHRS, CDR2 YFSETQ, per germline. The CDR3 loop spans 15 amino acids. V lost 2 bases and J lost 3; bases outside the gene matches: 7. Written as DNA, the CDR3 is TGCGCCAGCAGCTTCAGGGGGGATCCGGACACTGAAGCTTTCTTT. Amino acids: CASSFRGDPDTEAFF. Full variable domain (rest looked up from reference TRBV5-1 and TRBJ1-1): KAGVTQTPRYLIKTRGQQVTLSCSPISGHRSVSWYQQTPGQGLQFLFEYFSETQRNKGNFPGRFSGRQFSNSRSEMNVSTLELGDSALYLCASSFRGDPDTEAFFGQGTRLTVV.

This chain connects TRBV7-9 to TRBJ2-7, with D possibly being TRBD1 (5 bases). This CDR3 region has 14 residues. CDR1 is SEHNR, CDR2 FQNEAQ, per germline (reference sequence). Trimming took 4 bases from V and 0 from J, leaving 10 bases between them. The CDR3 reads CASSSGDSSYEQYF. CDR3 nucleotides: TGTGCCAGCAGCTCCGGTGACAGCTCCTACGAGCAGTACTTC.

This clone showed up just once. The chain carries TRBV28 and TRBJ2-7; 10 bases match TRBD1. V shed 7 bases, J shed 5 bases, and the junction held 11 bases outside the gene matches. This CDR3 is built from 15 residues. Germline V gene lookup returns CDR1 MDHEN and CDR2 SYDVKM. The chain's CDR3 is CASTVLGTGDDEQYF. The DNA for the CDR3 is TGTGCCAGCACCGTATTAGGGACAGGGGACGACGAGCAGTACTTC.

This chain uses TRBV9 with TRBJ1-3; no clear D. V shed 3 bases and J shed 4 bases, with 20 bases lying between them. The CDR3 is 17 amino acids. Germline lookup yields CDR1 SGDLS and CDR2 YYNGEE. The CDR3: CASSDSLSRADGNTIYF. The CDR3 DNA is TGTGCCAGCAGCGATTCACTTTCACGGGCAGACGGAAACACCATATATTTT.

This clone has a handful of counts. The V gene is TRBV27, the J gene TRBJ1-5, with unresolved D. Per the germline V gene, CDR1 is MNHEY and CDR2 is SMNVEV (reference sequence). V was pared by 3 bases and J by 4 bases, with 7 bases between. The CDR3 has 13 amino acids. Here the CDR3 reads CASSLATNQPQHF. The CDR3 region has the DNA TGTGCCAGCAGTTTGGCAACGAATCAGCCCCAGCATTTT.

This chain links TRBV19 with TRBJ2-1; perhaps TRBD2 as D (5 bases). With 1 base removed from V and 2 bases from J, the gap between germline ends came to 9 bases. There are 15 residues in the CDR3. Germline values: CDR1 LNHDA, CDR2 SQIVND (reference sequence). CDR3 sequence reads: CASSIGGATYNEQFF. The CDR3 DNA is TGTGCCAGTAGTATAGGGGGAGCGACCTACAATGAGCAGTTCTTC.

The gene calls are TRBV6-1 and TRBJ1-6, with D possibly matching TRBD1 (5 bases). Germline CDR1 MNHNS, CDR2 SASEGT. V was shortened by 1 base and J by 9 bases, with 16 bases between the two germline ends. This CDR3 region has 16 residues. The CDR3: CASSEGGPGLSSPLHF. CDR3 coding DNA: TGTGCCAGCAGTGAAGGGGGCCCGGGACTAAGTTCACCCCTCCACTTT.

In nucleotides, the CDR3 is TGTGCCATACAGGACTCCTCTGGAAACACCATATATTTT. This codes for CAIQDSSGNTIYF. The genes are TRBV10-3 and TRBJ1-3; D possibly corresponds to TRBD1 (5 bases). V dropped 9 bases and J dropped 0 bases, with 9 bases sitting between them. From germline, CDR1 is ENHRY and CDR2 SYGVKD. The CDR3 has 13 amino acids.

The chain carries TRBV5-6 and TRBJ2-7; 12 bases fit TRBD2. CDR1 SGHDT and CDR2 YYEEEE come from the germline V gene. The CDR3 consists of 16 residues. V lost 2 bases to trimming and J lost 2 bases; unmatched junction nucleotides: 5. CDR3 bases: TGTGCCAGCAGCTTACTAGCGGGGGGCCGCCCCTACGAGCAGTACTTC. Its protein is CASSLLAGGRPYEQYF.

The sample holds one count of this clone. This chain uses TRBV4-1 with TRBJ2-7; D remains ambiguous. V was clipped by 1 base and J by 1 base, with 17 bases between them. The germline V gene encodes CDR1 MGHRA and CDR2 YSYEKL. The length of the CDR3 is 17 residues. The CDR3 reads CASSQGSRALISYEQYF. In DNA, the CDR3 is TGCGCCAGCAGCCAAGGGAGCCGGGCCCTCATTTCCTACGAGCAGTACTTC.

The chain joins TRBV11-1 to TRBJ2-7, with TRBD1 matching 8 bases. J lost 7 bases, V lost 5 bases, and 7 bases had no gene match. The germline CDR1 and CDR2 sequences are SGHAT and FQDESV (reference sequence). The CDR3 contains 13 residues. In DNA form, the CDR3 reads TGTGCCAGCAGCAAAGGACAGGGTCGAGAGCAGTACTTC. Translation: CASSKGQGREQYF.

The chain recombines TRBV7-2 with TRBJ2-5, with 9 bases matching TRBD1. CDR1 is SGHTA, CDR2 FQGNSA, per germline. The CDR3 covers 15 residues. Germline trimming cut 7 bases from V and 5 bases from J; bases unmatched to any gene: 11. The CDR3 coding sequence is TGTGCCAGCATCCCAACCGGGACAGGGCTTGAGACCCAGTACTTC. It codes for CASIPTGTGLETQYF.

The CDR3 DNA reads TGTGCCAGCAGGGGGTGGACAGGGGGCGATCAGCCCCAGCATTTT. Protein product: CASRGWTGGDQPQHF. This sequence joins TRBV2 and TRBJ1-5, with TRBD1 identical over 11 bases. V gave up 6 bases and J gave up 5 bases; unmatched junction bases: 6. Germline CDR1 reads SNHLY; CDR2 reads FYNNEI. This CDR3 has 15 amino acids. Full variable domain (remainder filled in from reference TRBV2 and TRBJ1-5): EPEVTQTPSHQVTQMGQEVILRCVPISNHLYFYWYRQILGQKVEFLVSFYNNEISEKSEIFDDQFSVERPDGSNFTLKIRSTKLEDSAMYFCASRGWTGGDQPQHFGDGTRLSIL.

The CDR3 spells CASTARGENGANYGYTF. CDR3 DNA: TGTGCCAGTACCGCGAGGGGGGAGAACGGTGCTAACTATGGCTACACCTTC. The chain recombines TRBV19 with TRBJ1-2, with a tentative D call TRBD1 (6 bases). The CDR3 totals 17 residues. Germline V gene sequence: CDR1 LNHDA, CDR2 SQIVND (reference sequence). The V and J ends lost 7 bases and 0 bases respectively, with 21 bases between them. The variable domain in full, completed from reference TRBV19 and TRBJ1-2, reads DGGITQSPKYLFRKEGQNVTLSCEQNLNHDAMYWYRQDPGQGLRLIYYSQIVNDFQKGDIAEGYSVSREKKESFPLTVTSAQKNPTAFYLCASTARGENGANYGYTFGSGTRLTVV.

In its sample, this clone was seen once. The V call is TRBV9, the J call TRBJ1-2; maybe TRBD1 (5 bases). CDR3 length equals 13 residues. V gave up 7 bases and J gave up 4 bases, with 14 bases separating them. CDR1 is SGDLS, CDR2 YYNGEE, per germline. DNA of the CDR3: TGTGCCAGCCGTGGGCAGGGCAGCTATGGCTACACCTTC. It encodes CASRGQGSYGYTF.

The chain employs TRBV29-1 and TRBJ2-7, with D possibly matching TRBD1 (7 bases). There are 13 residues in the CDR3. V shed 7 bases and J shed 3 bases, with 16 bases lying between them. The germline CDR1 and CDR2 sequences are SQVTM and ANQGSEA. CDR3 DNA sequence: TGCAGCGGACAGGACAGGAGGGACTACGAGCAGTACTTC. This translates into CSGQDRRDYEQYF.

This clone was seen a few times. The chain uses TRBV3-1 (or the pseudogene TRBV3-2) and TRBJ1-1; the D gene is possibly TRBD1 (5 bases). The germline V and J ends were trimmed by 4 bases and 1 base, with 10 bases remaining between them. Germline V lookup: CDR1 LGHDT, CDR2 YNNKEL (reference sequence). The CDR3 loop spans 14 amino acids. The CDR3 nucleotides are TGTGCCAGCAGCCCAATCGACAGGAACACTGAAGCTTTCTTT. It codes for CASSPIDRNTEAFF.

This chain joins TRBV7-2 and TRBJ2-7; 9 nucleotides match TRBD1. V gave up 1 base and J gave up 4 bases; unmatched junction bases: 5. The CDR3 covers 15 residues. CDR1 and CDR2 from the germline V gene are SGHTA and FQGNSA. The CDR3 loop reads CASSLDAGQGYEQYF. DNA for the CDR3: TGTGCCAGCAGCTTAGATGCGGGACAGGGTTACGAGCAGTACTTC. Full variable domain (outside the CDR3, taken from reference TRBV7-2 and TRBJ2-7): GAGVSQSPSNKVTEKGKDVELRCDPISGHTALYWYRQSLGQGLEFLIYFQGNSAPDKSGLPSDRFSAERTGGSVSTLTIQRTQQEDSAVYLCASSLDAGQGYEQYFGPGTRLTVT.

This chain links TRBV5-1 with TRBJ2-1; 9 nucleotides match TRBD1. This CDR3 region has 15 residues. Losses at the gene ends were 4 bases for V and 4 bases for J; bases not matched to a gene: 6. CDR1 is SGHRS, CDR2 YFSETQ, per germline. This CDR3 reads CASSKGQGGYNEQFF. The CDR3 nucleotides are TGCGCCAGCAGCAAGGGACAGGGAGGGTACAATGAGCAGTTCTTC.

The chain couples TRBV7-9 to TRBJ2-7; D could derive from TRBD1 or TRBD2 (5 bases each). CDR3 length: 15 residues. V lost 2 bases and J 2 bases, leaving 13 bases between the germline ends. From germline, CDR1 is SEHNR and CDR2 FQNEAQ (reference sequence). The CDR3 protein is CASSLPGTVAYEQYF. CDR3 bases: TGTGCCAGCAGCTTACCGGGGACGGTAGCCTACGAGCAGTACTTC.